This T cell receptor (beta chain) derives from a study of blood T cells in healthy people across ages. In its sample, this clonotype was seen a few times. Its antigen remains unknown. General study points: The recorded TCR beta diversity per million T cells decreased in a roughly linear manner with age.

Next came a second PCR, run for about 6 to 12 cycles, which used a sample-barcoded 5' primer along with a J-beta primer mix. Tagging of each cDNA molecule was performed by a template-switch adaptor with 12 random nucleotides. TCRdb ran MiXCR on the 5' RACE reads and lists one entry per CDR3 protein. This table holds 650,000 to 1,000,000 distinct CDR3 sequences, 46% found once. The sequence derives from a man aged 80 or over in good health. Material for sequencing was blood.

CDR3 sequence (DNA): TGCAGCGCTGTACAGGGGACAGACTCTTCGGAGACCCAGTACTTC. Translation: CSAVQGTDSSETQYF. The rearrangement joins TRBV29-1 to TRBJ2-5, with 7 bases lining up with TRBD1. The CDR3 loop spans 15 amino acids. V trimming: 7 bases; J trimming: 5 bases; junction bases outside the gene matches: 16. In germline, CDR1 is SQVTM, CDR2 ANQGSEA.